The entry below describes one T cell receptor beta chain. Its specificity is not known. The CDR3 is made up of 11 amino acids. The germline CDR1 and CDR2 sequences are SGHRS and YFSETQ. V lost 1 base, J lost 9 bases, and 7 bases lay in between. This entry comes from a study of a mutant IDH1 vaccine in newly diagnosed glioma. At the level of the study: Patients got their first vaccination 4-6 weeks after radiotherapy alone, or with temozolomide cycles. Study findings and constraints: In roughly 93% of patients, immune responses induced by the vaccine occurred.

The time point here: week 11, during vaccination. All doses held 300 ug of mutant IDH1 20-mer peptide, with topical imiquimod. Repertoires were generated with immunoSEQ multiplex PCR, while TCRdb's copy carries only in-frame clones and drops some. The sample has around 120,000 clones; 80% are singletons. The sequencing here drew on PBMCs, taken from a glioma patient whose treatment included an IDH1 peptide vaccine. This chain connects TRBV5-1 to TRBJ1-1; D is unclear. The TCR was taken from a man aged 35 to 55 with glioma. DNA of the CDR3: TGCGCCAGCAGCTTGTGGGGTCAAGCTTTCTTT. Protein product: CASSLWGQAFF. Using reference TRBV5-1 and TRBJ1-1 for the parts outside the CDR3, the full variable domain is KAGVTQTPRYLIKTRGQQVTLSCSPISGHRSVSWYQQTPGQGLQFLFEYFSETQRNKGNFPGRFSGRQFSNSRSEMNVSTLELGDSALYLCASSLWGQAFFGQGTRLTVV.